This paragraph reports one TCR beta chain. The sorted conventional CD4+ T cells were CD25-low and CD127-high, with genomic DNA sequenced. With 6 bases removed from V and 5 bases from J, the gap between germline ends came to 8 bases. The germline V gene has CDR1 SNHLY and CDR2 FYNNEI. The CDR3 is 12 amino acids. TCRdb's copy holds only in-frame clones and misses some; the assay was immunoSEQ multiplex PCR. The sample includes 22,000 or so clones, 85% to 95% of them seen just once. This specimen belongs to a study of regulatory and conventional T cells in RAG deficiency. These data were likewise used in another study, on regulatory T cells. This second study says: Amplification used 52 TRBV primers and 13 TRBJ primers.

The sequence came from a human donor in good health. The rearrangement joins TRBV2 to TRBJ1-5; no firm D call. The specimen sequenced was CD4+ T cells sorted from blood. This CDR3 is CASRGLDQPQHF. The CDR3 DNA reads as TGTGCCAGCAGGGGCTTGGATCAGCCCCAGCATTTT.